The 32 T cell receptor beta chains given below trace back to one sample, sequenced in a study of shared clonotypes between healthy human individuals. Method: immunoSEQ multiplex PCR; TCRdb's copy keeps in-frame clones and lacks some. This table holds approximately 2.3 million clones, approximately 93% found once. Sequenced sample: naive CD4+ T cells from PBMCs. Subset here: CD45RA+ positively selected. Every receptor here comes from a young man in good health. Some clones in this sample may be carry-over from other donors' samples.

The J gene is TRBJ2-2, the V gene TRBV19, with 7 bases fitting TRBD2. The germline V gene has CDR1 LNHDA and CDR2 SQIVND (reference sequence). The CDR3 extends over 13 amino acids. The trim removed 11 bases at V and 0 bases at J, leaving 3 bases unmatched. The DNA for the CDR3 is TGTGCCTCTAGCGGAGCGAACACCGGGGAGCTGTTTTTT. It is translated as CASSGANTGELFF.

The CDR3: CATAPDRTGELFF. Written as DNA, the CDR3 is TGTGCCACGGCCCCGGACCGAACCGGGGAGCTGTTTTTT. The gene calls are TRBV7-9 and TRBJ2-2, with D uncertain. V was shortened by 10 bases and J by 5 bases, with 14 bases between the two germline ends. Germline V CDR1 and CDR2: SEHNR, FQNEAQ (reference sequence). The length of the CDR3 is 13 residues. The full variable domain, with the rest looked up from reference TRBV7-9 and TRBJ2-2, is DTGVSQNPRHKITKRGQNVTFRCDPISEHNRLYWYRQTLGQGPEFLTYFQNEAQLEKSRLLSDRFSAERPKGSFSTLEIQRTEQGDSAMYLCATAPDRTGELFFGEGSRLTVL.

The chain is built from TRBV5-1 and TRBJ2-5; 12 nucleotides match TRBD1. This CDR3 contains 15 residues. The V segment lost 4 bases and the J segment 13 bases; nucleotides outside the gene matches: 14. Germline CDR1 and CDR2: SGHRS and YFSETQ. CDR3 coding DNA: TGCGCCAGCAGCCCCCGGGGACAGGGGGCTGATAGGAGGTACTTC. Its protein is CASSPRGQGADRRYF.

This clone has only one observation. V is TRBV7-6 and J is TRBJ2-2; TRBD2 matches 10 bases. The CDR3 is 18 residues long. J was trimmed by 6 bases and V by 1 base; bases with no gene match: 11. Germline V gene data show CDR1 as SGHVS and CDR2 as FNYEAQ. The CDR3 reads CASSLVPASGSGAGELFF. The CDR3 nucleotides read TGTGCCAGCAGCTTAGTACCCGCTAGCGGGAGTGGCGCCGGGGAGCTGTTTTTT. Together with reference TRBV7-6 and TRBJ2-2, the CDR3 gives the full variable domain: GAGVSQSPRYKVTKRGQDVALRCDPISGHVSLYWYRQALGQGPEFLTYFNYEAQQDKSGLPNDRFSAERPEGSISTLTIQRTEQRDSAMYRCASSLVPASGSGAGELFFGEGSRLTVL.

The sample holds one count of this clone. The gene calls are TRBV14 and TRBJ1-2; TRBD1 might be the D (6 bases). The CDR3 contains 17 residues. V dropped 3 bases and J dropped 1 base, with 18 bases sitting between them. Per the germline V gene, CDR1 is SGHDN and CDR2 is FVKESK. In DNA form, the CDR3 reads TGTGCCAGCAGCCAGGACCAGTTGGACAGCCTTAACTATGGCTACACCTTC. Its translation: CASSQDQLDSLNYGYTF.

The chain recombines TRBV4-3 with TRBJ2-5, with D maybe TRBD2 (6 bases). Looked up from germline, CDR1 is LGHNA and CDR2 is YSLEER. Trimming took 4 bases from V and 0 from J, leaving 15 bases between them. CDR3 length equals 16 residues. CDR3 nucleotides: TGCGCCAGCAGCCGAGAATACCGGGACTACCAAGAGACCCAGTACTTC. Amino acids: CASSREYRDYQETQYF.

The J gene is TRBJ2-1, the V gene TRBV7-8; maybe TRBD1 (5 bases). This CDR3 comprises 13 residues. Trimming pared 1 base from V and 12 bases from J, leaving 13 bases between. Germline CDR1 reads SGHVS; CDR2 reads FQNEAQ. DNA of the CDR3: TGTGCCAGCAGCTTAGATCGGCCAGGGCTGCAGTTCTTC. Its protein product is CASSLDRPGLQFF.

The genes are TRBV7-8 and TRBJ2-1; 8 bases match TRBD2. CDR3 size: 14 residues. V shed 3 bases, J shed 2 bases, and the junction held 0 bases outside the gene matches. Germline V lookup: CDR1 SGHVS, CDR2 FQNEAQ. The CDR3 sequence is CASSFGRAYNEQFF. The CDR3 nucleotides are TGTGCCAGCAGCTTCGGGAGGGCCTACAATGAGCAGTTCTTC.

This clone was seen just once. The V and J genes are TRBV5-4 and TRBJ2-5; 8 nucleotides align to TRBD1. In germline, CDR1 is SGHNT, CDR2 YYREEE (reference sequence). CDR3 length: 17 residues. Germline trimming cut 1 base from V and 4 bases from J; bases unmatched to any gene: 12. As DNA, the CDR3 is TGTGCCAGCAGCTTGAGGGCAGGGGGCCTAAGGGGAGAGACCCAGTACTTC. Translated, it gives CASSLRAGGLRGETQYF.

The chain joins TRBV7-9 to TRBJ1-4, with 9 positions matching TRBD1. Germline V gene data show CDR1 as SEHNR and CDR2 as FQNEAQ (reference sequence). The V gene end was trimmed by 5 bases and the J gene end by 8 bases; junction bases not matched to a gene: 9. The CDR3 length is 15 residues. The CDR3 DNA is TGTGCCAGCAGCGTCGGGACAGGGATTGAGGAAAAACTGTTTTTT. It encodes CASSVGTGIEEKLFF.

J is TRBJ2-3 and V is TRBV28; D unresolved. From germline, CDR1 is MDHEN and CDR2 SYDVKM. Deletions cut 1 base from V and 0 bases from J, with 11 bases between. There are 16 residues in the CDR3. CDR3 DNA: TGTGCCAGCAGTTTATCGTACGGCGGAAGCACAGATACGCAGTATTTT. It specifies CASSLSYGGSTDTQYF.

The rearrangement joins TRBV10-3 to TRBJ2-7; 7 bases map to TRBD2. Trimming removed 8 bases from V and 2 bases from J; junction bases left unmatched: 9. The V gene's germline CDR1 is ENHRY and CDR2 SYGVKD. The length of the CDR3 is 14 residues. This CDR3 reads CAISALASTYEQYF. CDR3 nucleotide sequence: TGTGCCATCTCCGCACTAGCGTCAACCTACGAGCAGTACTTC.

This clone was seen only a few times. The rearrangement links TRBV5-1 to TRBJ1-2, with 9 bases that match TRBD1. V was clipped by 4 bases and J by 6 bases; unmatched bases: 10. CDR1 is SGHRS, CDR2 YFSETQ, per germline. This CDR3 contains 15 residues. The CDR3 region is CASSLSRQGENGYTF. CDR3 nucleotide sequence: TGCGCCAGCAGCCTAAGCCGACAGGGGGAGAATGGCTACACCTTC.

The chain has TRBV2 and TRBJ2-5; tentatively, D is TRBD2 (6 bases). V was cut by 8 bases and J by 2 bases, with 9 bases left in between. Germline V gene data show CDR1 as SNHLY and CDR2 as FYNNEI. The CDR3 is 12 residues long. The CDR3 spells CASGGDQETQYF. CDR3 sequence (DNA): TGTGCCAGCGGCGGGGATCAAGAGACCCAGTACTTC.

J is TRBJ1-5 and V is TRBV7-9; D is unresolved. Between the trimmed V and J ends, which lost 4 bases and 7 bases, there was a span of 14 bases. The CDR3 has 14 residues. From germline, CDR1 is SEHNR and CDR2 FQNEAQ (reference sequence). The CDR3 DNA reads TGTGCCAGCAGCTCAGACCGGACGGGGCAGCCCCAGCATTTT. Encoded protein: CASSSDRTGQPQHF.

Of note for this clone: Other nucleotide sequences from this sample produce the same CDR3. The rearrangement links TRBV5-6 to TRBJ2-7; D gene ambiguous. V was shortened by 0 bases and J by 7 bases, with 5 bases between the two germline ends. This CDR3 comprises 11 residues. Germline assignment: CDR1 SGHDT and CDR2 YYEEEE. The CDR3 loop is CASSLGGEQYF. CDR3 in DNA: TGTGCCAGCAGCTTGGGAGGAGAGCAGTACTTC.

V and J are TRBV5-1 and TRBJ2-7; TRBD1 matches 9 bases. Trimming removed 6 bases from V and 2 bases from J; junction bases left unmatched: 6. Germline V gene data show CDR1 as SGHRS and CDR2 as YFSETQ. This CDR3 region has 14 residues. For the CDR3, the DNA is TGCGCCAGCAACTCCGGGACAGGGCCCTACGAGCAGTACTTC. Amino acid sequence: CASNSGTGPYEQYF.

The chain combines TRBV6-1 with TRBJ1-4, with D perhaps matching TRBD1 (5 bases). The CDR3 totals 14 residues. Per the germline V gene, CDR1 is MNHNS and CDR2 is SASEGT. V lost 6 bases and J 6 bases, leaving 14 bases between the germline ends. The CDR3 is CASRSGTGHEKLFF. The CDR3 DNA sequence: TGTGCCAGCAGATCCGGGACTGGCCATGAAAAACTGTTTTTT.

The J gene is TRBJ2-5, the V gene TRBV5-1; 10 positions agree with TRBD2. The CDR3 has 16 amino acids. Trimming took 5 bases from V and 3 from J; bases not matched to a gene: 10. From germline, CDR1 is SGHRS and CDR2 YFSETQ. The CDR3 sequence is CASSFIAGGLKETQYF. The CDR3 DNA follows: TGCGCCAGCAGTTTTATAGCGGGAGGCCTTAAAGAGACCCAGTACTTC.

The chain links TRBV5-1 to TRBJ2-7, with 10 bases fitting TRBD2. J gave up 0 bases and V 2 bases, and 5 bases lay outside the gene matches. The CDR3 runs 16 residues. Germline values: CDR1 SGHRS, CDR2 YFSETQ. For the CDR3, the DNA is TGCGCCAGCAGCTTCGGACTAGCGGAGACCTCCTACGAGCAGTACTTC. Protein product: CASSFGLAETSYEQYF.

The chain combines TRBV6-5 with TRBJ1-3, with D unresolved. V was trimmed by 0 bases and J by 0 bases, leaving 6 bases between them. Germline V gives CDR1 MNHEY, CDR2 SVGAGI. The CDR3 is made up of 15 amino acids. CDR3 amino acids: CASSYSRNSGNTIYF. DNA for the CDR3: TGTGCCAGCAGTTACTCTAGGAACTCTGGAAACACCATATATTTT.

The chain is built from TRBV4-3 and TRBJ2-1, with 9 bases fitting TRBD2. The CDR3 length is 16 residues. Per the germline V gene, CDR1 is LGHNA and CDR2 is YSLEER. V dropped 6 bases and J dropped 9; count of bases not matched to a gene: 15. CDR3 sequence (DNA): TGCGCCAGCAGGTCAAACTTAGCGGGAGCGCTCAGTGAGCAGTTCTTC. Its translation is CASRSNLAGALSEQFF.

V and J are TRBV19 and TRBJ1-1; D possibly corresponds to TRBD1 (5 bases). CDR3 length equals 16 residues. Germline-derived CDR1 and CDR2 are LNHDA and SQIVND (reference sequence). The V end lost 2 bases, the J end lost 2 bases, and 15 bases lay between the germline ends. The CDR3 here is CASSIKTAGQNTEAFF. Written as DNA, the CDR3 is TGTGCCAGTAGTATAAAGACAGCCGGGCAAAACACTGAAGCTTTCTTT.

V gene TRBV5-8 combines with J gene TRBJ2-3, with D perhaps matching TRBD1 (6 bases). Germline V gene data show CDR1 as SGHTS and CDR2 as YDEGEE. V lost 4 bases, J lost 1 base, and 10 bases lay in between. This CDR3 contains 14 residues. In DNA, the CDR3 is TGTGCCAGCAGCCCCCGGACAGGCACAGATACGCAGTATTTT. Translation gives CASSPRTGTDTQYF.

This chain uses TRBV6-1 with TRBJ2-2; D remains ambiguous. This CDR3 spans 17 amino acids. Germline CDR1 reads MNHNS; CDR2 reads SASEGT. The V and J ends lost 1 base and 0 bases respectively, with 12 bases between them. The CDR3 protein is CASSEVHVSTNTGELFF. The CDR3 DNA reads TGTGCCAGCAGTGAAGTTCACGTATCAACGAACACCGGGGAGCTGTTTTTT.

V gene TRBV7-2 combines with J gene TRBJ2-3, with D unclear. The length of the CDR3 is 14 residues. Germline assignment: CDR1 SGHTA and CDR2 FQGNSA. The ends were cut back, 0 bases at V and 5 bases at J, with 9 bases in the middle. The CDR3 DNA reads as TGTGCCAGCAGCTTAGCTGGGATGGAAGATACGCAGTATTTT. Amino acid sequence: CASSLAGMEDTQYF.

This clone occurred a few times. The V call is TRBV30, the J call TRBJ1-1; a possible D gene is TRBD1 (5 bases). The germline V gene has CDR1 GTSNPN and CDR2 SVGIG (reference sequence). The CDR3 spans 11 residues. The CDR3, as DNA: TGTTCGCGGGGGACTAACACTGAAGCTTTCTTT. It specifies CSRGTNTEAFF.

V and J are TRBV28 and TRBJ2-1, with D possibly being TRBD2 (6 bases). Trimming left V 3 bases short and J 11 bases short, with 8 bases between. Germline V CDR1 and CDR2: MDHEN, SYDVKM. The length of the CDR3 is 11 residues. CDR3 bases: TGTGCCAGCAGTTTGGGGGGTCAGCAGTTCTTC. Its protein is CASSLGGQQFF.

The chain links TRBV7-3 to TRBJ2-3, with D possibly TRBD2 on 5 matching bases. Trimming took off 5 bases at V and 5 bases at J, with 14 bases between the two ends. Per germline, CDR1 SGHTA and CDR2 FQGTGA. The CDR3 runs to 14 residues. CDR3 residues: CASSRTGDEDTQYF. CDR3 DNA: TGTGCCAGCAGCAGGACCGGGGATGAAGATACGCAGTATTTT. The full variable domain, rest sourced from reference TRBV7-3 and TRBJ2-3, is GAGVSQTPSNKVTEKGKYVELRCDPISGHTALYWYRQSLGQGPEFLIYFQGTGAADDSGLPNDRFFAVRPEGSVSTLKIQRTERGDSAVYLCASSRTGDEDTQYFGPGTRLTVL.

The chain has TRBV6-5 and TRBJ1-5, with a possible D match to TRBD1 (6 bases). From germline, CDR1 is MNHEY and CDR2 SVGAGI. V gave up 6 bases and J gave up 0 bases, with 12 bases separating them. This CDR3 has 15 amino acids. The DNA of the CDR3 is TGTGCCAGCAGCGTAGGGGGGTTTAGCAATCAGCCCCAGCATTTT. The encoded protein is CASSVGGFSNQPQHF.

The chain uses TRBV28 and TRBJ2-7; unclear D gene. CDR1 MDHEN and CDR2 SYDVKM come from the germline V gene. The CDR3 has 10 amino acids. The V gene lost 8 bases and the J gene lost 12 bases, with 14 bases spanning the gap. Here the CDR3 DNA reads TGTGCCAGCGGAATACCATTCCTGTACTTC. It specifies CASGIPFLYF.

The genes are TRBV5-4 and TRBJ1-2, with 7 positions matching TRBD1. V gave up 5 bases and J gave up 4 bases; unmatched junction bases: 14. CDR1 is SGHNT and CDR2 is YYREEE in the germline V gene (reference sequence). The CDR3 totals 16 residues. The CDR3 DNA follows: TGTGCCAGCAGTGCTGCGGGACAGAAAAGCTTCTATGGCTACACCTTC. It translates to CASSAAGQKSFYGYTF.